This T cell receptor (beta chain) was recorded in a study of cytomegalovirus exposure and HLA in healthy donors. Study outcomes and limitations: Previous analysis showed most TCR beta V segments were productive about 87% or about 30% of the time. Several of the most significant clusters were apparently associated with common viral pathogens in a later analysis. In a later analysis, HLA-C alleles had the fewest associated TCRs, DRB1 alleles the most.

This PCR relied on a set of 60 Vbeta primers and 13 Jbeta primers. In the original analysis: Later work found roughly 80 million unique TCR beta chains, with 9.5 million to 12 million shared. Produced via immunoSEQ multiplex PCR; TCRdb's table is partial and in-frame only. That table supplies the V and J calls and clone size; D and trimming were determined from the DNA. The table includes approximately 100,000 clones, around 79% detected once. CDR1 GTSNPN and CDR2 SVGIG come from the germline V gene (reference sequence). V dropped 7 bases and J dropped 3 bases, with 13 bases sitting between them. The CDR3 loop spans 13 amino acids. A word on this clone: The target antigen is unknown.

The sample taken for sequencing was PBMCs. The chain carries TRBV30 and TRBJ2-1, with D perhaps matching TRBD2 (7 bases). The receptor was isolated from a woman between 40 and 50 years old in good health and CMV-seronegative. In nucleotides, the CDR3 is TGTGCCTTGTGGGGGGGCTTCTACAATGAGCAGTTCTTC. Its translation: CALWGGFYNEQFF. Looking up the rest from reference TRBV30 and TRBJ2-1 gives the full variable domain: SQTIHQWPATLVQPVGSPLSLECTVEGTSNPNLYWYRQAAGRGLQLLFYSVGIGQISSEVPQNLSASRPQDRQFILSSKKLLLSDSGFYLCALWGGFYNEQFFGPGTRLTVL.